This T cell receptor (beta chain) was recovered during a study of regulatory T cells in long-lasting Graves disease (dated by TCRdb to about 2021). Background on the whole study: To count as having persistent Graves' disease, a patient had to have received antithyroid drug treatment for over 5 years with TSH receptor autoantibodies remaining persistently positive. Patients with persistent Graves' disease were compared with patients with newly diagnosed Graves' disease using TCR sequencing and RNA sequencing of peripheral blood. The study was conducted in China and was registered as a clinical trial. A total of about 33 samples underwent TCR sequencing, from roughly 13 patients with persistent Graves' disease and 20 or so patients with newly diagnosed Graves' disease. Persistent Graves' disease patients in the clinical cohort had taken antithyroid drugs for about 10.3 years on average.

A distance of 9 bases separates the germline ends of V and J, which lose 9 bases and 0 bases respectively. From the germline V gene (reference sequence), CDR1 is LNHDA and CDR2 is SQIVND. The CDR3, from cysteine to phenylalanine, totals 12 residues. Here the CDR3 DNA is all that survives: 36 bases in frame from base 1. Concerning this clonotype: The clone's antigen remains unknown. No base-level quality is on record; no much larger clone is a single base apart.

The intended sense of this specimen's time point label: persistent/refractory GD, antithyroid drugs over 5 years with positive TRAb. For both TCR sequencing and RNA sequencing, RNA was extracted from PBMCs using TRIzol. Graves' disease was diagnosed according to American Thyroid Association guidelines. The patients came from an endocrinology department in Xi'an, China. Each patient gave 8.5 to 9.5 milliliters of peripheral blood, collected in an EDTA anticoagulant tube. Ficoll Paque Plus density gradient separation was used to isolate PBMCs, and no further T cell sorting was done. An Agilent 2100 Bioanalyzer and agarose gel were used to assess RNA quality, and a NanoDrop 2000 was used to measure RNA concentration. The library was prepared using multiplex PCR. The sequencer was an Illumina HiSeq 4000. CDR3 regions were amplified by Arm-PCR with iRepertoire HTBI primers to construct TCR beta libraries. Gel purification was performed on PCR products prior to sequencing. In the paper's pipeline: A total of some 65 TRBV and approximately 15 TRBJ segments were identified across samples and were used for gene usage analysis of CDR3 amino acid clonotypes. Filtered high-quality paired reads were merged into contigs using COPE and FqMerger. BLAST was used to align contigs to the IMGT TRBV, TRBD and TRBJ reference genes, and CDR3 was defined following IMGT. Highly expanded clones were defined as clonotypes with a frequency above 0.1%. Shannon entropy was used to measure repertoire diversity, and the Gini coefficient was used to measure V-J evenness. Public clonotypes were defined as clonotypes shared by more than one individual. Through fastp at Q25 and MiXCR, TCRdb rebuilt clones from the public reads, retaining in-frame beta chains. Entries are consolidated by CDR3 protein sequence, retaining the most common genes and DNA. The V and J calls follow TCRdb's processing rather than the paper's. The sample table lists about 420,000 distinct CDR3 sequences, 20% to 25% of them with a count of one. Around 24% of the sample comes from the top ten.

What the work shows at the level of the full study, not this receptor alone: Lower TCR Shannon entropy and fewer highly expanded clones were observed in persistent Graves' disease patients than in newly diagnosed patients, which suggested clonal expansion. Sequencing and analysis were restricted to the TCR beta chain. A larger number of public clonotypes was shared among persistent patients (approximately 2,500) than among newly diagnosed patients (roughly 980). Because the primary lesion, thyroid tissue, could not be accessed, the study looked at peripheral blood alone. Persistent disease showed preferential use of TRBV28, TRBJ1-2 and TRBJ2-5, whereas newly diagnosed disease favored TRBV20-1 and TRBJ2-1. As a limitation, the authors acknowledged that the small sample size may reduce accuracy.

The sequencing used peripheral blood mononuclear cells (PBMCs), collected when the disease was refractory, from a patient treated with antithyroid drugs. Recombination linked TRBV19 to TRBJ2-7; the D region possibly corresponds to TRBD2 (5 bases align). The sequence was obtained from a female donor with Graves disease. This receptor carries the CDR3 CASEGSSYEQYF. Read as DNA, the sequence is TGTGCCAGCGAGGGTAGCTCCTACGAGCAGTACTTC.